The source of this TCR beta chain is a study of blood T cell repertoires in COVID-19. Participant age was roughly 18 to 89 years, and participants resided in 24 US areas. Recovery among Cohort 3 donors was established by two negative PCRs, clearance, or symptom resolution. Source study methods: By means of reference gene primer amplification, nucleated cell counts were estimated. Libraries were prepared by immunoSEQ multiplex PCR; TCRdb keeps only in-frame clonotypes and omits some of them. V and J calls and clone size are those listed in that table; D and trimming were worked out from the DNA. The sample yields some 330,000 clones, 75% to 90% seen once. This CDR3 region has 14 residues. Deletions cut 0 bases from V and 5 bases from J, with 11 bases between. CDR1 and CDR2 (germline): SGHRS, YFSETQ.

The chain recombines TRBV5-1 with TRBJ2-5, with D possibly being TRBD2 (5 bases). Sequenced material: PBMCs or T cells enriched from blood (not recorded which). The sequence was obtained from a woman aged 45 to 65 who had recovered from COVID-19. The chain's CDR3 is CASSLAEGRETQYF. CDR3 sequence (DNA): TGCGCCAGCAGCTTGGCCGAGGGTCGGGAGACCCAGTACTTC.